Described below is a single TCR beta chain sequence and its context. Its antigen is not identified. This sample stems from a study of pediatric ulcerative colitis. Study results and limitations: Blood samples from a couple of patients yielded substantially fewer templates and were excluded from blood-rectal overlap analysis.

V shed 8 bases and J 6 bases; nucleotides not matched to a gene: 13. The CDR3 runs to 17 residues. The germline V gene has CDR1 SGHTA and CDR2 FQGTGA. Rectal tissue came from one to two pinch biopsies taken at colonoscopy. Some clones are missing from TCRdb's copy, which holds only in-frame ones; the method was immunoSEQ multiplex PCR. Of 15,000 to 20,000 clones in the sample, roughly 74% were seen once. The chain links TRBV7-3 to TRBJ2-3; 14 bases agree with TRBD2. The sequencing sample was made of gut tissue. The source is a boy between 10 and 17 years old with moderate ulcerative colitis. The CDR3 protein is CASAGTSGGPAEDTQYF. CDR3 DNA sequence: TGTGCCAGCGCCGGGACTAGCGGGGGCCCTGCAGAGGATACGCAGTATTTT.